The 17 T cell receptor beta chains below come from one sample, sequenced in a study of Ad26.COV2.S vaccination and SARS-CoV-2 variants. TCRdb keeps only in-frame clones here, not all; method: immunoSEQ multiplex PCR. The sample consists of about 380,000 clones, about 80% of them appearing once. Treatment noted: over 15 received Ad26.COV2.S at low or high dose, single or two shots; five or six received placebo; per-sample allocation not given. After the first vaccine or placebo injection, samples were drawn on day 63. The source was peripheral blood, collected in a trial of Ad26.COV2.S vaccine versus placebo. All receptors derive from a person aged 18-60 years who received the Ad26.COV2.S COVID-19 vaccine or a placebo.

With respect to this clone: One end of the junction fails to match germline, which may point to a read error. The chain uses TRBV29-1 and TRBJ1-2; D perhaps matches TRBD1 (6 bases). The CDR3 spans 15 residues. Germline V gene lookup returns CDR1 SQVTM and CDR2 ANQGSEA. The CDR3 sequence is CSVEARGTSNYGYTF. The CDR3, as DNA: TGCAGCGTGGAAGCCAGAGGGACATCCAACTATGGCTACACCTTC.

The chain carries TRBV30 and TRBJ1-4; weak D call: TRBD1 (6 bases). CDR1 GTSNPN and CDR2 SVGIG come from the germline V gene (reference sequence). CDR3 length equals 13 residues. V was cut by 6 bases and J by 8 bases, with 16 bases left in between. The chain's CDR3 is CACYRVVGEKLFF. CDR3 DNA: TGTGCCTGCTACAGGGTAGTGGGAGAAAAACTGTTTTTT.

This clone was observed a handful of times. The chain couples TRBV15 to TRBJ1-1, with D possibly matching TRBD1 (5 bases). With 1 base removed from V and 1 base from J, the gap between germline ends came to 7 bases. The CDR3 runs 14 residues. The germline V gene encodes CDR1 LNHNV and CDR2 YYDKDF (reference sequence). The CDR3 DNA follows: TGTGCCACCAGCAGAGTTCAGGGGAACACTGAAGCTTTCTTT. This encodes CATSRVQGNTEAFF.

This clone was counted a few times. J is TRBJ1-2 and V is TRBV4-1, with D uncertain. Between the trimmed V and J ends, which lost 0 bases and 2 bases, there was a span of 7 bases. The germline gives CDR1 MGHRA, CDR2 YSYEKL. This CDR3 is 14 amino acids long. In nucleotides, the CDR3 is TGCGCCAGCAGCCAAGATCGCTGGAACTATGGCTACACCTTC. Its protein is CASSQDRWNYGYTF.

The chain uses TRBV11-2 and TRBJ2-1; TRBD2 matches 11 bases. The CDR3 loop spans 18 amino acids. Germline CDR1 and CDR2: SGHAT and FQNNGV. Losses at the gene ends were 0 bases for V and 12 bases for J; bases not matched to a gene: 16. CDR3 protein: CASSLELAGALLMYRQFF. The DNA for the CDR3 is TGTGCCAGCAGCTTAGAACTAGCGGGAGCGTTACTTATGTACCGGCAGTTCTTC.

This clone was detected only once. This chain joins TRBV4-1 and TRBJ1-5; unclear D gene. CDR1 and CDR2 (germline): MGHRA, YSYEKL. V lost 3 bases, J lost 2 bases, and 14 bases lay in between. The CDR3 has 16 residues. The CDR3, as DNA: TGCGCCAGCAGCCATATTCCAGGCGTCGGCAATCAGCCCCAGCATTTT. It codes for CASSHIPGVGNQPQHF.

CDR3 sequence: CATSFPGTLYGYTF. CDR3 coding DNA: TGTGCCACCAGCTTTCCCGGGACACTCTATGGCTACACCTTC. V usage is TRBV15 and J usage is TRBJ1-2; a weak D match, TRBD1 (6 bases). Per germline, CDR1 LNHNV and CDR2 YYDKDF (reference sequence). The CDR3 consists of 14 residues. The V gene lost 5 bases and the J gene lost 4 bases, with 14 bases spanning the gap.

In the case of this clone: A junction boundary mismatches the germline segment, possibly from a read error. The gene calls are TRBV19 and TRBJ1-1, with TRBD1 identical over 12 bases. This CDR3 contains 17 residues. The germline gives CDR1 LNHDA, CDR2 SQIVND (reference sequence). CDR3 residues: CASSLDRDRGQDTEAFF. Here the CDR3 DNA reads TGTGCCAGTAGTCTAGACCGGGACAGGGGGCAGGACACTGAAGCTTTCTTT.

The chain recombines TRBV18 with TRBJ2-5; D not resolved. This CDR3 spans 13 amino acids. The V gene's germline CDR1 is KGHSH and CDR2 LQKENI. V lost 3 bases and J lost 0, with 5 bases in between. In DNA, the CDR3 is TGTGCCAGCTCACCCCAATACCAAGAGACCCAGTACTTC. Its protein is CASSPQYQETQYF. Based on the CDR3 plus reference TRBV18 and TRBJ2-5, the full variable domain is NAGVMQNPRHLVRRRGQEARLRCSPMKGHSHVYWYRQLPEEGLKFMVYLQKENIIDESGMPKERFSAEFPKEGPSILRIQQVVRGDSAAYFCASSPQYQETQYFGPGTRLLVL.

J is TRBJ1-6 and V is TRBV19; D gene ambiguous. Germline CDR1 LNHDA, CDR2 SQIVND (reference sequence). This CDR3 has 15 residues. The ends were cut back, 4 bases at V and 6 bases at J, with 13 bases in the middle. The CDR3, as DNA: TGTGCCAGTAGTAATTGGCAGGAGGGTAATTCACCCCTCCACTTT. This gives the protein CASSNWQEGNSPLHF.

The chain links TRBV7-2 to TRBJ1-2; D remains unclear. CDR3 size: 15 residues. CDR1 SGHTA and CDR2 FQGNSA come from the germline V gene. V was shortened by 5 bases and J by 3 bases, with 16 bases between the two germline ends. The CDR3 sequence is CASSPTDGAYYGYTF. The CDR3 DNA reads TGTGCCAGCAGCCCCACGGACGGCGCCTACTATGGCTACACCTTC. Full variable domain (rest looked up from reference TRBV7-2 and TRBJ1-2): GAGVSQSPSNKVTEKGKDVELRCDPISGHTALYWYRQSLGQGLEFLIYFQGNSAPDKSGLPSDRFSAERTGGSVSTLTIQRTQQEDSAVYLCASSPTDGAYYGYTFGSGTRLTVV.

In DNA form, the CDR3 reads TGTGCCAGCAGTTACTCGAATGGGTTGACCCAGTACTTC. Protein product: CASSYSNGLTQYF. The V gene is TRBV6-5, the J gene TRBJ2-5; D remains unclear. Germline CDR1 is MNHEY and CDR2 is SVGAGI. V lost 0 bases to trimming and J lost 7 bases, with 9 bases between them. The CDR3 loop spans 13 amino acids.

The CDR3 region has the DNA TGTGCCACACGGACATTGGGTGAAAAACTGTTTTTT. This gives the protein CATRTLGEKLFF. The chain carries TRBV6-5 and TRBJ1-4, with a weak D call TRBD1 (5 bases). The germline CDR1 and CDR2 sequences are MNHEY and SVGAGI. V was shortened by 10 bases and J by 7 bases, with 13 bases between the two germline ends. The CDR3 contains 12 residues.

The chain recombines TRBV7-4 with TRBJ2-5; no definite D call. This CDR3 has 16 residues. V was trimmed by 2 bases and J by 1 base, leaving 14 bases between them. Germline values: CDR1 SGHVT, CDR2 SQSDAQ. CDR3 residues: CASSLSEPGPQETQYF. The CDR3 DNA sequence: TGTGCCAGCAGCTTATCTGAACCTGGCCCCCAAGAGACCCAGTACTTC. The whole variable domain, filled in from reference TRBV7-4 and TRBJ2-5, reads GAGVSQSPRYKVAKRGRDVALRCDSISGHVTLYWYRQTLGQGSEVLTYSQSDAQRDKSGRPSGRFSAERPERSVSTLKIQRTEQGDSAVYLCASSLSEPGPQETQYFGPGTRLLVL.

Turning to this clone: It may be a read error: a sequence one base away is much more abundant. V is TRBV7-9 and J is TRBJ2-5, with no clear D. V gave up 5 bases and J gave up 1 base, with 2 bases separating them. The CDR3 loop spans 11 amino acids. Looked up from germline, CDR1 is SEHNR and CDR2 is FQNEAQ (reference sequence). The CDR3, as DNA: TGTGCCAGCAGCCCCCAAGAGACCCAGTACTTC. It encodes CASSPQETQYF. Combining the CDR3 with reference TRBV7-9 and TRBJ2-5 gives the whole variable domain DTGVSQNPRHKITKRGQNVTFRCDPISEHNRLYWYRQTLGQGPEFLTYFQNEAQLEKSRLLSDRFSAERPKGSFSTLEIQRTEQGDSAMYLCASSPQETQYFGPGTRLLVL.

V is TRBV5-5 and J is TRBJ1-1, with no clear D. This CDR3 comprises 12 residues. The germline CDR1 and CDR2 sequences are SGHKS and YYEKEE (reference sequence). V was clipped by 1 base and J by 11 bases, with 12 bases between them. The CDR3 nucleotides read TGTGCCAGCAGCTTGATACGCGGGAAGGCTTTCTTT. Its protein product is CASSLIRGKAFF.

In its sample, this clone was seen once. The V gene is TRBV7-9, the J gene TRBJ2-4; D unclear. Trimming cost V 6 bases and J 0 bases, with 18 bases left between them. CDR3 length equals 17 residues. In germline, CDR1 is SEHNR, CDR2 FQNEAQ (reference sequence). The chain's CDR3 is CASRPARSGVAKNIQYF. CDR3 sequence (DNA): TGTGCCAGCAGACCAGCTCGGAGTGGGGTAGCCAAAAACATTCAGTACTTC.